This T cell receptor (beta chain) comes out of a study of cytomegalovirus exposure and HLA in healthy donors. The germline V and J ends were trimmed by 7 bases and 5 bases, with 11 bases remaining between them. Germline assignment: CDR1 MNHEY and CDR2 SMNVEV (reference sequence). CDR3 length: 12 amino acids. Use of 60 Vbeta and 13 Jbeta primers characterized the PCR. TCRdb's copy holds only in-frame clones and misses some; the assay was immunoSEQ multiplex PCR. The repertoire holds 150,000 or so clones, with approximately 71% as singletons. Sequenced input: PBMCs. This receptor was taken from a girl between 10 and 17 years old in good health and CMV-seronegative. V usage is TRBV27 and J usage is TRBJ2-5; D is perhaps TRBD2 (5 bases). CDR3 in DNA: TGTGCCAGCATTGGAGGTGGGGAGACCCAGTACTTC. Its translation is CASIGGGETQYF.